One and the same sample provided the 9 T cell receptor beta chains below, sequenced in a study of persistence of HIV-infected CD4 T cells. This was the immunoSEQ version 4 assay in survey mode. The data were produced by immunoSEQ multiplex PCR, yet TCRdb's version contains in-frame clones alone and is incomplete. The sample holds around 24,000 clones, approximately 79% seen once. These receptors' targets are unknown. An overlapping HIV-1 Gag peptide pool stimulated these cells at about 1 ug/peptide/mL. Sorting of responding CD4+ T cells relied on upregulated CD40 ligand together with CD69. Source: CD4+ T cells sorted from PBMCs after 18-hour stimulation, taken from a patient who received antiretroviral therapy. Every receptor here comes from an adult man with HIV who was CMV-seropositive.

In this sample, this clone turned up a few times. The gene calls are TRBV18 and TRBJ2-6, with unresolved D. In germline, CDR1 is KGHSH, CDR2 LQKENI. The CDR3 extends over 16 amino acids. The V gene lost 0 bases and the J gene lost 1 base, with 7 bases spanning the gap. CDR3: CASSPPSLSGANVLTF. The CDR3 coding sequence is TGTGCCAGCTCACCACCGTCCCTGTCTGGGGCCAACGTCCTGACTTTC.

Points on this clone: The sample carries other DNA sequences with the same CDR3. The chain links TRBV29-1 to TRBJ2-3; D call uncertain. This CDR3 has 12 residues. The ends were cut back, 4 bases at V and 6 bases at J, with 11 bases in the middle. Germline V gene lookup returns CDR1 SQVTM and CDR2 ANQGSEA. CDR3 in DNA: TGCAGCGTTGGGGCCCGGACGGATACGCAGTATTTT. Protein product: CSVGARTDTQYF.

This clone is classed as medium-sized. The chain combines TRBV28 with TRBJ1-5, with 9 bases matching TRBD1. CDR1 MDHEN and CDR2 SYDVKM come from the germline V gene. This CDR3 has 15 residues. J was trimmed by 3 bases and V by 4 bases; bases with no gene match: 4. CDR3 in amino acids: CASSSGQGDNQPQHF. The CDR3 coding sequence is TGTGCCAGCAGTTCGGGACAGGGTGACAATCAGCCCCAGCATTTT.

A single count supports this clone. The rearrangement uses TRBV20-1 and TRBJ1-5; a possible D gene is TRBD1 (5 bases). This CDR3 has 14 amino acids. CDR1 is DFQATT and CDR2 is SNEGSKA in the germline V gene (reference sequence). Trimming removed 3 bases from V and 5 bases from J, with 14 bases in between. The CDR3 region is CSASFGGKDQPQHF. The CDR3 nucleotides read TGCAGTGCTAGTTTCGGGGGGAAAGATCAGCCCCAGCATTTT.

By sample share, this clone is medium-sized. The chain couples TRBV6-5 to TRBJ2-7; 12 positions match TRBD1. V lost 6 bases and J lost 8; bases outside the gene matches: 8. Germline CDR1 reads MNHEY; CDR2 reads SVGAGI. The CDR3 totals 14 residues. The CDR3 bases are TGTGCCAGCAGCCGGGACAGGGGGCTTAATAAGCAGTACTTC. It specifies CASSRDRGLNKQYF.

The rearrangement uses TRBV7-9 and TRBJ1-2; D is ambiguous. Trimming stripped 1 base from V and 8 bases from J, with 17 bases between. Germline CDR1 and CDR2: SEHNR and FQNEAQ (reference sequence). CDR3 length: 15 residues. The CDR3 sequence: CASSLGSGRMHGYTF. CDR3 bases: TGTGCCAGCAGCTTAGGGTCGGGTAGGATGCACGGCTACACCTTC.

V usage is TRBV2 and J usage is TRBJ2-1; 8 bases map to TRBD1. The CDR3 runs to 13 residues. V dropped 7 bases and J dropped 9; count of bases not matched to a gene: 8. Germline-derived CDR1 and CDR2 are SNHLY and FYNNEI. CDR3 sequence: CASIRGQGGEQFF. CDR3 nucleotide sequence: TGTGCCAGCATCCGAGGACAGGGCGGTGAGCAGTTCTTC.

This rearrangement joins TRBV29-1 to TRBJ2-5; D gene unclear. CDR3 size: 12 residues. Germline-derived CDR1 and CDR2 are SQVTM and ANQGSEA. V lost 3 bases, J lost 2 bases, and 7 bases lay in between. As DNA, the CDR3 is TGCAGCGTTGATTTTCAGCAAGAGACCCAGTACTTC. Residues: CSVDFQQETQYF.

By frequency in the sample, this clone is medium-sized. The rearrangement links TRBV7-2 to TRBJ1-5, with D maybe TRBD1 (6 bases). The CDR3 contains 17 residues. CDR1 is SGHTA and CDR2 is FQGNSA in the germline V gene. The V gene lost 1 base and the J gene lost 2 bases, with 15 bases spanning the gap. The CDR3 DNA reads TGTGCCAGCAGCTTAGACCCTGCTCGACAGGGCAATCAGCCCCAGCATTTT. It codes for CASSLDPARQGNQPQHF. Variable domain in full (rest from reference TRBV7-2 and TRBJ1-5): GAGVSQSPSNKVTEKGKDVELRCDPISGHTALYWYRQSLGQGLEFLIYFQGNSAPDKSGLPSDRFSAERTGGSVSTLTIQRTQQEDSAVYLCASSLDPARQGNQPQHFGDGTRLSIL.